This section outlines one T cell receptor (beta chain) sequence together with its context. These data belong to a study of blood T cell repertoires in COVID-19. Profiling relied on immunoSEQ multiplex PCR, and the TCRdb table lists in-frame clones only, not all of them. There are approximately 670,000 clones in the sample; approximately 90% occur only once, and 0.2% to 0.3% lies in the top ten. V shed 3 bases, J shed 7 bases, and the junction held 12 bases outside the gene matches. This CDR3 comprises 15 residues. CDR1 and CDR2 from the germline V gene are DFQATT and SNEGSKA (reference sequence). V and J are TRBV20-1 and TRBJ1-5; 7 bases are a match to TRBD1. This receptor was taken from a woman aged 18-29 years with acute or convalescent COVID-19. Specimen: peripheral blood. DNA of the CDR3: TGCAGTGCTAGTTACCGAACGCAGGGGGGCCAGCCCCAGCATTTT. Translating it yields CSASYRTQGGQPQHF.